These 12 T cell receptor beta chains originate from one sample sequenced in a study of human T cells and chemical hapten exposure. One entry per CDR3 protein, called by TCRdb with MiXCR from the RACE reads. The sample holds 35,000 to 45,000 distinct CDR3 sequences; 9.5% to 15% are singletons and the top ten take approximately 5.3%. Described time point: pre-sensitization, week 0. Stated treatment: therapeutic diphenylcyclopropenone sensitization with weekly scalp DPC. Specimen: whole blood, collected in connection with sensitization to the hapten diphenylcyclopropenone (DPC). These receptors were collected from a young woman with alopecia areata. Some clones in this sample may be carry-over from other donors' samples.

This sequence joins TRBV28 and TRBJ1-1; 7 bases are shared with TRBD1. Germline V lookup: CDR1 MDHEN, CDR2 SYDVKM. V was pared by 6 bases and J by 1 base, with 5 bases of the junction left unmatched. This CDR3 comprises 14 residues. CDR3 in DNA: TGTGCCAGCAGACGGGGACAGTCGAACACTGAAGCTTTCTTT. Protein: CASRRGQSNTEAFF.

This clonotype has ten or more counts. The chain recombines TRBV5-4 with TRBJ2-7; TRBD2 matches 9 bases. CDR3 length: 17 residues. From germline, CDR1 is SGHNT and CDR2 YYREEE (reference sequence). With V trimmed by 2 bases and J by 2 bases, 11 bases remained unmatched. The CDR3 protein is CASSFISTREGAYEQYF. The CDR3 DNA reads TGTGCCAGCAGCTTCATTAGCACGCGGGAGGGGGCCTACGAGCAGTACTTC.

The V call is TRBV28, the J call TRBJ2-7; unclear D gene. The CDR3 is 10 amino acids. Germline values: CDR1 MDHEN, CDR2 SYDVKM. Trimming took 8 bases from V and 7 from J, leaving 9 bases between them. The chain's CDR3 is CASGWLEQYF. The CDR3 DNA reads as TGTGCCAGCGGATGGCTGGAGCAGTACTTC. Looking up the rest from reference TRBV28 and TRBJ2-7 gives the full variable domain: DVKVTQSSRYLVKRTGEKVFLECVQDMDHENMFWYRQDPGLGLRLIYFSYDVKMKEKGDIPEGYSVSREKKERFSLILESASTNQTSMYLCASGWLEQYFGPGTRLTVT.

This clonotype was seen more than once but under ten times. This CDR3 reads CASSHGVLMNTEAFF. The CDR3, as DNA: TGTGCCAGCAGCCATGGGGTGCTAATGAACACTGAAGCTTTCTTT. V is TRBV7-3 and J is TRBJ1-1; D remains ambiguous. V was cut by 5 bases and J by 0 bases, with 13 bases left in between. The CDR3 is 15 residues long. CDR1 and CDR2 (germline): SGHTA, FQGTGA.

In this sample, this clonotype turned up many times. The V gene is TRBV7-6, the J gene TRBJ2-7; 14 nucleotides align to TRBD2. The CDR3 runs 17 residues. The V gene's germline CDR1 is SGHVS and CDR2 FNYEAQ. V trimming: 5 bases; J trimming: 0 bases; junction bases outside the gene matches: 6. The DNA of the CDR3 is TGTGCCAGCAGCCCCGGACTAGCGGGAGGATCCTCCTACGAGCAGTACTTC. Translation: CASSPGLAGGSSYEQYF.

The chain uses TRBV27 and TRBJ2-2; TRBD2 might be the D (5 bases). Trimming shortened V by 8 bases and J by 3 bases, and 16 bases separated the two germline ends. Germline loops: CDR1 MNHEY, CDR2 SMNVEV (reference sequence). This CDR3 has 15 residues. The CDR3, as DNA: TGTGCCAGCCGATTGGAGAGGGTTCACACCGGGGAGCTGTTTTTT. Translated: CASRLERVHTGELFF.

This clonotype was seen ten or more times. The chain uses TRBV6-1 and TRBJ1-1; a possible D gene is TRBD1 (5 bases). The CDR3 covers 12 residues. Germline assignment: CDR1 MNHNS and CDR2 SASEGT. Trimming took 5 bases from V and 7 from J, leaving 11 bases between them. The CDR3 coding sequence is TGTGCCAGCAGTAACGGACACGGTGAAGCTTTCTTT. Protein: CASSNGHGEAFF.

This clonotype was counted a few times. This chain uses TRBV20-1 with TRBJ2-7; 7 nucleotides match TRBD1. V shed 6 bases, J shed 3 bases, and the junction held 8 bases outside the gene matches. Per the germline V gene, CDR1 is DFQATT and CDR2 is SNEGSKA (reference sequence). This CDR3 contains 13 residues. In DNA, the CDR3 is TGCAGTGCAGACCTCCGACAGGGCTACGAGCAGTACTTC. Translated, it gives CSADLRQGYEQYF.

This chain joins TRBV11-2 and TRBJ2-7; 9 nucleotides line up with TRBD2. V lost 5 bases, J lost 4 bases, and 6 bases stayed unmatched. The CDR3 runs 14 residues. Germline CDR1 reads SGHAT; CDR2 reads FQNNGV. Here the CDR3 reads CASSELAGTYEQYF. The CDR3 region has the DNA TGTGCCAGCAGCGAGCTAGCGGGGACGTACGAGCAGTACTTC.

This clonotype was observed a single time. This may stem from a read error, because a much larger clone lies one nucleotide away. The chain is built from TRBV15 and TRBJ1-5; D is uncertain. From germline, CDR1 is LNHNV and CDR2 YYDKDF (reference sequence). There are 16 residues in the CDR3. The CDR3 is CAASRSAGRSNQPQHF. In nucleotides, the CDR3 is TGTGCCGCCAGCAGATCAGCAGGTCGTAGCAATCAGCCCCAGCATTTT.

Many counts were recorded for this clonotype. This chain uses TRBV5-1 with TRBJ2-3, with 11 bases lining up with TRBD2. Germline CDR1 reads SGHRS; CDR2 reads YFSETQ. CDR3 length: 16 residues. V dropped 2 bases and J dropped 6; count of bases not matched to a gene: 8. CDR3 residues: CASSLTSGSGGDTQYF. Written as DNA, the CDR3 is TGCGCCAGCAGCTTAACTAGCGGGAGCGGTGGGGATACGCAGTATTTT.

In this sample, this clonotype turned up many times. The rearrangement joins TRBV29-1 to TRBJ2-5, with D perhaps given as TRBD1 or TRBD2 (5 bases each). The CDR3 is made up of 12 amino acids. Per the germline V gene, CDR1 is SQVTM and CDR2 is ANQGSEA. V lost 0 bases, J lost 5 bases, and 7 bases lay in between. The CDR3 here is CSVEDGAETQYF. The CDR3 DNA follows: TGCAGCGTTGAAGACGGGGCGGAGACCCAGTACTTC.